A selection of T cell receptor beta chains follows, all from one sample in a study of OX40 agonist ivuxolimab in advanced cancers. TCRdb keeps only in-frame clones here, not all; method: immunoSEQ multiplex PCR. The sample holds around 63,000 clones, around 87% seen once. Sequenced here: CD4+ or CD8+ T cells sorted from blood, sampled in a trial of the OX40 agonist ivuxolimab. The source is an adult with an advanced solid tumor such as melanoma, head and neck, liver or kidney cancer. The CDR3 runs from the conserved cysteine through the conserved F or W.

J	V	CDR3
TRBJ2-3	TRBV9	CASSEQGSGTDTQYF
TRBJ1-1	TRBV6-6	CASSFVGGNTEAFF
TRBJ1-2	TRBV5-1	CASSPLGGGDYGYTF
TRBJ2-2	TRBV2	CASIPGLSNTGELFF
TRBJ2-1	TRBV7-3	CASSFSGRSSYNEQFF
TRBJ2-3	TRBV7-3	CASSHGGPDTQYF
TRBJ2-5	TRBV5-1	CASSLAGRTQETQYF
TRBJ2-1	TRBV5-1	CARDHNEQFF
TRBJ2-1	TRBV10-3	CASTGSLSYNEQFF
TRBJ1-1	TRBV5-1	CASSLGTVNTEAFF
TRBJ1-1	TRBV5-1	CASRMGANTEAFF
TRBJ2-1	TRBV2	CASSERGPIGEQFF
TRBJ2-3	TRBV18	CASSPPGQGGVTDTQYF
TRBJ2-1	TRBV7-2	CASSLEPNNEQFF
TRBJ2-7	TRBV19	CASSIGNQLWHSYEQYF
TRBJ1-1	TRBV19	CASSIMGRANTEAFF
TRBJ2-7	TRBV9	CASSPRTGGVYEQYF
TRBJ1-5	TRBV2	CASSGGTGVNQPQHF
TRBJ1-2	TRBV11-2	CASSLAQGYGYTF
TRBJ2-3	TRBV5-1	CASSIDRVTDTQYF
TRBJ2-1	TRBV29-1	CSVGGLGAHEQFF
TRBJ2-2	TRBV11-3	CASSPGTGMTGELFF
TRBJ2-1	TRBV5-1	CASRGYQSDNEQFF
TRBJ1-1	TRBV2	CASLDTFTVNTEAFF